This TCR beta chain was sequenced during a study of T cell responses to AZD1222 COVID-19 vaccine. The CDR3 covers 16 residues. CDR1 and CDR2 from the germline V gene are MDHEN and SYDVKM. The trim removed 7 bases at V and 9 bases at J, leaving 16 bases unmatched. Generated by immunoSEQ multiplex PCR, the TCRdb table keeps only in-frame clones and is missing some. The sample yields about 180,000 clones, 88% seen once. The chain links TRBV28 to TRBJ1-5; TRBD1 matches at 9 bases. The sequence was collected from an adult in good health. The source material was peripheral blood, sampled on day 0 of AZD1222 vaccination. The CDR3 is CASTSRDREKIGPQHF. CDR3 DNA: TGTGCCAGCACCTCGAGGGACAGGGAGAAGATCGGGCCCCAGCATTTT.